This T cell receptor (beta chain) was sequenced for a study of cytomegalovirus exposure and HLA in healthy donors. Findings and limits, study-wide: The study recorded about 150 TCR beta chains that were cytomegalovirus-associated.

On this clone: Its antigen is still unknown.

Clones were read by immunoSEQ multiplex PCR, and TCRdb kept only the in-frame ones, dropping some. The sample lists about 100,000 clones; approximately 96% were seen once. Sequencing was done on a sample of PBMCs. The origin of this receptor is a woman between 18 and 29 years old in good health and CMV-seronegative.

CDR3 DNA: TGTGCCAGCAGTGGGACAGGGGGCAACAACGAGCAGTACTTC. Translation: CASSGTGGNNEQYF. The chain has TRBV6-1 and TRBJ2-7; 11 bases line up with TRBD1. Germline trimming cut 4 bases from V and 5 bases from J; bases unmatched to any gene: 4. In germline, CDR1 is MNHNS, CDR2 SASEGT. The CDR3 spans 14 residues.